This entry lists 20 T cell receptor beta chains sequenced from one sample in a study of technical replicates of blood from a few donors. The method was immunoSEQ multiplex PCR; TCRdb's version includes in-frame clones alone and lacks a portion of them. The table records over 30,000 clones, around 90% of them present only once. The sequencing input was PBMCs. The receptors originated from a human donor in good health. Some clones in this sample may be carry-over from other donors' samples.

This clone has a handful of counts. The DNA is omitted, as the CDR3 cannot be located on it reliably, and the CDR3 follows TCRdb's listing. The CDR3 loop is CASILDRDYGYTF. The genes are TRBV2 and TRBJ1-2; the D call in the table, TRBD1, was not verified against the DNA. The V gene's germline CDR1 is SNHLY and CDR2 FYNNEI. 13 amino acids form the CDR3, both terminal residues included.

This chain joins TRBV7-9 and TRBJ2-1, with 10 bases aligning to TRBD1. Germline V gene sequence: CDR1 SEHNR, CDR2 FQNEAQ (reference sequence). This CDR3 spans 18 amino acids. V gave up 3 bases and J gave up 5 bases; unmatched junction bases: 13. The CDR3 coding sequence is TGTGCCAGCAGCTTTCATACGAGGACAGGGGGGGCGGACAATGAGCAGTTCTTC. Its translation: CASSFHTRTGGADNEQFF.

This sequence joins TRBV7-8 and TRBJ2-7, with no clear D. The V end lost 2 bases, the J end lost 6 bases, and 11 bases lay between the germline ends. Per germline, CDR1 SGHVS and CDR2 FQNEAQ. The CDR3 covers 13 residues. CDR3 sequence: CASSLKAGLEQYF. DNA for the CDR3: TGTGCCAGCAGCTTAAAGGCTGGGCTCGAGCAGTACTTC.

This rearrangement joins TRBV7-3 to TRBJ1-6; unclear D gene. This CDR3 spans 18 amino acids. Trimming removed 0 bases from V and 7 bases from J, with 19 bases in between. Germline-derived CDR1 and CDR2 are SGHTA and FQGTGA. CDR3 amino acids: CASSLTGIWAKGNSPLHF. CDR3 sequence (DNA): TGTGCCAGCAGCTTAACCGGGATTTGGGCAAAGGGCAATTCACCCCTCCACTTT.

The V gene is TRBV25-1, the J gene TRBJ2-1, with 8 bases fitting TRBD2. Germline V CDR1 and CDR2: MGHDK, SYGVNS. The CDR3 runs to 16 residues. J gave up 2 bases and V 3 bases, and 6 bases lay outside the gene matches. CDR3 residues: CASSDPRGVTYNEQFF. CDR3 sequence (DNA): TGTGCCAGCAGTGACCCGCGGGGGGTCACCTACAATGAGCAGTTCTTC.

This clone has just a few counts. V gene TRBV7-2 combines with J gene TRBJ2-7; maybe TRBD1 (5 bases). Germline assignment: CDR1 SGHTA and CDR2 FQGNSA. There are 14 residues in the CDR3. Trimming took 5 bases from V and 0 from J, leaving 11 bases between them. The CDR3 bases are TGTGCCAGCAGCGCATACAGGAGCTCCTACGAGCAGTACTTC. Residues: CASSAYRSSYEQYF.

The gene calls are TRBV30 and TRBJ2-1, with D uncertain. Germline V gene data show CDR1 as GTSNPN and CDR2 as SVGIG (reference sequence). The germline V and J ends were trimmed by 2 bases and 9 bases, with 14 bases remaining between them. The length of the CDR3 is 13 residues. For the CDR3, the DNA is TGTGCCTGGAGTCCGACCCCAGCAGGTGAGCAGTTCTTC. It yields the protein CAWSPTPAGEQFF.

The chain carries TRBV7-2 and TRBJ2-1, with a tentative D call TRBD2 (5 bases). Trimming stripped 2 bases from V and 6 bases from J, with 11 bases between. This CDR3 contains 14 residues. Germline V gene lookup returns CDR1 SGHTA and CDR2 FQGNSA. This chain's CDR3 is CASSLIEGSNEQFF. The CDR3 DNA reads TGTGCCAGCAGCTTAATCGAGGGAAGCAATGAGCAGTTCTTC.

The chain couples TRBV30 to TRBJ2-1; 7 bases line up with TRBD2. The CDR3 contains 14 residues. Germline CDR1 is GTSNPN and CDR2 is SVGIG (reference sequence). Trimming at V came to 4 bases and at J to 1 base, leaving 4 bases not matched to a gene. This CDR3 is CAWNGRASYNEQFF. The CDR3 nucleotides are TGTGCCTGGAATGGGAGGGCGTCCTACAATGAGCAGTTCTTC.

Written as DNA, the CDR3 is TGTGCCAGCAGCCCGCTCGGGTCCTACGAGCAGTACTTC. It specifies CASSPLGSYEQYF. This chain joins TRBV11-2 and TRBJ2-7; unclear D gene. This CDR3 is built from 13 residues. Deletions cut 5 bases from V and 1 base from J, with 9 bases between. In germline, CDR1 is SGHAT, CDR2 FQNNGV.

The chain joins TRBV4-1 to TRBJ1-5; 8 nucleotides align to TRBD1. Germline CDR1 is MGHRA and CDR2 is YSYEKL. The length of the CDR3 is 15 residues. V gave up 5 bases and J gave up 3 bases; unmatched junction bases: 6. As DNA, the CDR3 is TGCGCCAGCAGCTCCTCGGACAGGGTCAATCAGCCCCAGCATTTT. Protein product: CASSSSDRVNQPQHF.

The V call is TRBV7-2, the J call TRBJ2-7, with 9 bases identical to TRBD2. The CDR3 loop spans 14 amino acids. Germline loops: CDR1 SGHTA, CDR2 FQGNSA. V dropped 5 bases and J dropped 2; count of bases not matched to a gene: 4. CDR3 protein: CASSKTSGPYEQYF. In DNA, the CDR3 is TGTGCCAGCAGCAAGACTAGCGGACCCTACGAGCAGTACTTC.

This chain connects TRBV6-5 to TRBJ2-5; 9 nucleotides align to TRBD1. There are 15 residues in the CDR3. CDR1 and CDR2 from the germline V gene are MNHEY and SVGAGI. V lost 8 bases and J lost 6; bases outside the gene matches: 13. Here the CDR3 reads CASLGRGQGFQTQYF. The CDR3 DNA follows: TGTGCCAGCCTCGGACGGGGACAGGGCTTTCAGACCCAGTACTTC.

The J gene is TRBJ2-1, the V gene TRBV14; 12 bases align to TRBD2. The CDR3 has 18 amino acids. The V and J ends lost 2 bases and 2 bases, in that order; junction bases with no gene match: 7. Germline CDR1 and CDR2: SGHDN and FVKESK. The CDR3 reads CASSQLAGGPSAYNEQFF. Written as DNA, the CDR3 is TGTGCCAGCAGCCAACTAGCGGGAGGGCCCAGTGCCTACAATGAGCAGTTCTTC.

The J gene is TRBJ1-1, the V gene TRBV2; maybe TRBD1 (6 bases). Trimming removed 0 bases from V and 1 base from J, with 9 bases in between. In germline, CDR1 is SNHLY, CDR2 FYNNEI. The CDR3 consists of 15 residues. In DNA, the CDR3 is TGTGCCAGCAGTGAAGCACGGACAGCGAACACTGAAGCTTTCTTT. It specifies CASSEARTANTEAFF. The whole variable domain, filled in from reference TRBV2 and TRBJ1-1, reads EPEVTQTPSHQVTQMGQEVILRCVPISNHLYFYWYRQILGQKVEFLVSFYNNEISEKSEIFDDQFSVERPDGSNFTLKIRSTKLEDSAMYFCASSEARTANTEAFFGQGTRLTVV.

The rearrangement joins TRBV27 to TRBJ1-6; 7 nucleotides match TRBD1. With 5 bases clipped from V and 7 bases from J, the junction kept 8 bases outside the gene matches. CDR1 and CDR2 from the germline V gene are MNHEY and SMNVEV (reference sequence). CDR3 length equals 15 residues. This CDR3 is CASSTEGAPNSPLHF. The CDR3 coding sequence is TGTGCCAGCAGTACAGAGGGGGCCCCCAATTCACCCCTCCACTTT.

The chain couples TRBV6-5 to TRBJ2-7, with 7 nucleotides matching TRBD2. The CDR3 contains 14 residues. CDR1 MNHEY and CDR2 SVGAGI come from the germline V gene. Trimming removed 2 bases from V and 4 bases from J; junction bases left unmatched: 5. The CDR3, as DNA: TGTGCCAGCAGTTACGGCGGGGGACTTTACGAGCAGTACTTC. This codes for CASSYGGGLYEQYF.

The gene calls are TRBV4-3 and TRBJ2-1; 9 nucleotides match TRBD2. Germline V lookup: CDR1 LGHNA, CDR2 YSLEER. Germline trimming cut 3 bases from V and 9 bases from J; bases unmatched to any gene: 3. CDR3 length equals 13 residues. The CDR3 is CASSHLTSGEQFF. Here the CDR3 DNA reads TGCGCCAGCAGCCACCTGACTAGCGGTGAGCAGTTCTTC.

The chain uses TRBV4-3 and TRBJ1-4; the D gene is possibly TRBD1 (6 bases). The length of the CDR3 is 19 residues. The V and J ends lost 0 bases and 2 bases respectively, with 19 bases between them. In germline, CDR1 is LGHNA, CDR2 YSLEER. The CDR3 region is CASSQDGGGRGGTNEKLFF. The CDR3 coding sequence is TGCGCCAGCAGCCAAGATGGAGGCGGCAGGGGAGGGACTAATGAAAAACTGTTTTTT.

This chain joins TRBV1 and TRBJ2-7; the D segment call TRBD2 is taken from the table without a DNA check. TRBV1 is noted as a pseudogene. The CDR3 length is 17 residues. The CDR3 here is CTSSDSALAGEGYEQYF. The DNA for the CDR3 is TGCACCAGCAGCGATTCGGCTCTAGCGGGAGAGGGTTACGAGCAGTACTTC.